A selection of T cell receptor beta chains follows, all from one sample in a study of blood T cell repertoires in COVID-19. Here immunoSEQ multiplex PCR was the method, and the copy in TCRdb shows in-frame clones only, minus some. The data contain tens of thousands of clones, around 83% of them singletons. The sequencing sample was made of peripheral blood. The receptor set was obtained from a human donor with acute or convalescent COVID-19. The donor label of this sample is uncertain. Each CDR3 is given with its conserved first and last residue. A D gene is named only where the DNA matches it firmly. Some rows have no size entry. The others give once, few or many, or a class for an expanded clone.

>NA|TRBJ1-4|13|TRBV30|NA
TGTGCCTGGACGGGGGCAACTAATGAAAAACTGTTTTTT
CAWTGATNEKLFF
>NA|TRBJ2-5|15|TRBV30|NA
TGTGCCTGGAGTCTGGGACTGGGAGTCCAAGAGACCCAGTACTTC
CAWSLGLGVQETQYF
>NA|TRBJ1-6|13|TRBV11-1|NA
TGTGCCAGCAGCTTAGGAGGTAACTCACCCCTCCACTTT
CASSLGGNSPLHF
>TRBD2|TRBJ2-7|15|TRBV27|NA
TGTGCCAGCAGTAAAGTAGCGGGAGGCTACTACGAGCAGTACTTC
CASSKVAGGYYEQYF
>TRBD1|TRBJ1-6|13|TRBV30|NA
TGTGCCTGGAGCTGGGACAGGAGTTCACCCCTCCACTTT
CAWSWDRSSPLHF
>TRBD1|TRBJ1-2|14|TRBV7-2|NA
TGTGCCAGCAACGATAAAACAGGGGGCTATGGCTACACCTTC
CASNDKTGGYGYTF
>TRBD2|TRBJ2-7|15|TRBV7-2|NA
TGTGCCAGCAGCTTGATAGCGGGAGACACCTACGAGCAGTACTTC
CASSLIAGDTYEQYF
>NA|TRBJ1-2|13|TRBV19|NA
TGTGCCAGTAGTACTCCCAGGGACTATGGCTACACCTTC
CASSTPRDYGYTF
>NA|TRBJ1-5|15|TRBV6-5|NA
TGTGCCAGCAGGAGGGGGGGCGAGAAGGGTCAGCCCCAGCATTTT
CASRRGGEKGQPQHF
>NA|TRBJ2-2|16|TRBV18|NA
TGTGCCAGCTCACCACCGAACAGGGAATCAGGCGGGGAGCTGTTTTTT
CASSPPNRESGGELFF
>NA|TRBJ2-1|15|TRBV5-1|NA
TGCGCCAGCAGCTTGAGTATCCAGTCCTACAATGAGCAGTTCTTC
CASSLSIQSYNEQFF
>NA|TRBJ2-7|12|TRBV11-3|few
TGTGCCAGCAGCTTAGATTCCAACGAGCAGTACTTC
CASSLDSNEQYF
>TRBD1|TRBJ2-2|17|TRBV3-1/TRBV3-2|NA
TGTGCCAGCAGCCAAGCGACAGGGGTCGGTGGAACCGGGGAGCTGTTTTTT
CASSQATGVGGTGELFF
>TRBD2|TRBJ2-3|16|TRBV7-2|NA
TGTGCCAGCAGCTCGGGACTAGCGGGAGTCGGGGATACGCAGTATTTT
CASSSGLAGVGDTQYF
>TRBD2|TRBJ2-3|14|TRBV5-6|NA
TGTGCCAGCAGCTTGGGGACTAGCGGTTATACGCAGTATTTT
CASSLGTSGYTQYF
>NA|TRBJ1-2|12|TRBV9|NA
TGTGCCAGCAGTGAAGACAGCTATGGCTACACCTTC
CASSEDSYGYTF
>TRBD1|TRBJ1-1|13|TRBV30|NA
TGTGCCTGGGACAGGGGGCGCGGCACTGAAGCTTTCTTT
CAWDRGRGTEAFF